A single sample gave rise to the 10 T cell receptor beta chains below, sequenced in a study of CD8+ T cells in alopecia areata. Sequencing relied on a cDNA template that was reverse transcribed from extracted RNA. This table comes from immunoSEQ multiplex PCR, and its TCRdb copy is limited to in-frame clones, with some not included. The sample carries approximately 150,000 clones, around 55% recorded once. Sequences were obtained from CD4+ T cells sorted from blood. These receptors were obtained from a human donor in good health.

This chain links TRBV18 with TRBJ1-2; no firm D call. The germline V and J ends were trimmed by 2 bases and 5 bases, with 15 bases remaining between them. This CDR3 is built from 15 residues. CDR1 and CDR2 from the germline V gene are KGHSH and LQKENI. CDR3 nucleotides: TGTGCCAGCTCACCAGCCGCCCCCACAAGTTATGGCTACACCTTC. Its translation: CASSPAAPTSYGYTF.

This chain joins TRBV19 and TRBJ2-5; 7 bases are shared with TRBD1. The CDR3 is 13 amino acids. V shed 9 bases, J shed 3 bases, and the junction held 7 bases outside the gene matches. CDR1 is LNHDA, CDR2 SQIVND, per germline (reference sequence). CDR3: CASATGTEETQYF. In nucleotides, the CDR3 is TGTGCCAGCGCAACCGGGACAGAAGAGACCCAGTACTTC. Full variable domain (missing parts from reference TRBV19 and TRBJ2-5): DGGITQSPKYLFRKEGQNVTLSCEQNLNHDAMYWYRQDPGQGLRLIYYSQIVNDFQKGDIAEGYSVSREKKESFPLTVTSAQKNPTAFYLCASATGTEETQYFGPGTRLLVL.

This rearrangement joins TRBV30 to TRBJ1-4; no definite D call. Between the trimmed V and J ends, which lost 2 bases and 6 bases, there was a span of 10 bases. CDR1 and CDR2 (germline): GTSNPN, SVGIG (reference sequence). The CDR3 totals 13 residues. The CDR3: CAWSSGKYEKLFF. The CDR3 nucleotides are TGTGCCTGGAGTTCGGGAAAGTATGAAAAACTGTTTTTT.

The CDR3 loop reads CASSLRQGTMYEQYF. The CDR3 region has the DNA TGTGCCAGCAGTTTAAGACAGGGAACGATGTACGAGCAGTACTTC. The chain couples TRBV28 to TRBJ2-7; 7 bases map to TRBD1. With 2 bases clipped from V and 4 bases from J, the junction kept 8 bases outside the gene matches. Germline loops: CDR1 MDHEN, CDR2 SYDVKM. The CDR3 sequence is 15 residues long.

This chain joins TRBV29-1 and TRBJ1-2, with no clear D. The germline V and J ends were trimmed by 0 bases and 8 bases, with 10 bases remaining between them. The CDR3 runs 12 residues. Germline loops: CDR1 SQVTM, CDR2 ANQGSEA. The CDR3 nucleotides are TGCAGCGTTGAAGATACTGGTAGGGGCTACACCTTC. It codes for CSVEDTGRGYTF.

The chain employs TRBV7-9 and TRBJ2-1; 10 bases line up with TRBD2. Germline CDR1 reads SEHNR; CDR2 reads FQNEAQ (reference sequence). CDR3 length: 18 residues. Trimming removed 4 bases from V and 7 bases from J; junction bases left unmatched: 16. CDR3 nucleotides: TGTGCCAGCAGCTCCCGGTCGAGAGCGGGAGGGTCGGTGAATGAGCAGTTCTTC. Its protein product is CASSSRSRAGGSVNEQFF.

This chain joins TRBV19 and TRBJ2-5; 7 bases agree with TRBD1. The CDR3 spans 13 residues. Germline trimming cut 5 bases from V and 3 bases from J; bases unmatched to any gene: 3. CDR1 LNHDA and CDR2 SQIVND come from the germline V gene (reference sequence). The CDR3 is CASSSQGKETQYF. The CDR3 nucleotides read TGTGCCAGTAGTTCACAGGGGAAAGAGACCCAGTACTTC.

This clone was observed a handful of times. The genes are TRBV27 and TRBJ2-3; D unclear. The V end lost 3 bases, the J end lost 0 bases, and 7 bases lay between the germline ends. The CDR3 consists of 14 residues. Germline V lookup: CDR1 MNHEY, CDR2 SMNVEV (reference sequence). CDR3 sequence: CASSFATSTDTQYF. CDR3 in DNA: TGTGCCAGCAGTTTCGCGACTAGCACAGATACGCAGTATTTT.

The V gene is TRBV13, the J gene TRBJ2-3, with 8 bases lining up with TRBD2. V shed 5 bases and J 3 bases; nucleotides not matched to a gene: 4. Germline CDR1 PRHDT, CDR2 FYEKMQ (reference sequence). The CDR3 has 14 amino acids. Here the CDR3 DNA reads TGTGCCAGCAGCCGCGGGACTAGTACAGATACGCAGTATTTT. Its translation: CASSRGTSTDTQYF.

The gene calls are TRBV29-1 and TRBJ2-3; D may be TRBD2 (5 bases). The CDR3 runs to 13 residues. Germline CDR1 is SQVTM and CDR2 is ANQGSEA. Trimming cost V 4 bases and J 2 bases, with 10 bases left between them. CDR3 region: CSVGRLLTDTQYF. In DNA, the CDR3 is TGCAGCGTTGGGAGGTTACTCACAGATACGCAGTATTTT.